The next 26 T cell receptor beta chains were all read from a single sample in a study of T cells after yellow fever vaccination. TCRdb passed the 5' RACE reads through MiXCR, listing each CDR3 protein once. Here the sample spans approximately 93,000 distinct CDR3 sequences, 5.8% being singletons. This material consisted of CD8+ T cells sorted from PBMCs, taken 10 days after the yellow fever booster vaccination. These receptors were taken from a man aged 18 to 30 who received the YFV17D yellow fever vaccine.

There are a few counts of this clonotype. The chain has TRBV4-1 and TRBJ2-1, with 8 bases fitting TRBD1. Germline V CDR1 and CDR2: MGHRA, YSYEKL. CDR3 length: 19 amino acids. V shed 3 bases and J 0 bases; nucleotides not matched to a gene: 13. CDR3 DNA: TGCGCCAGCAGCCACAGGACAGGGTTGGTTCGAGGCTCCTACAATGAGCAGTTCTTC. It is translated as CASSHRTGLVRGSYNEQFF.

V is TRBV6-5 and J is TRBJ2-7, with 8 bases matching TRBD2. Losses at the gene ends were 8 bases for V and 3 bases for J; bases not matched to a gene: 9. CDR3 size: 14 residues. The V gene's germline CDR1 is MNHEY and CDR2 SVGAGI. The CDR3 bases are TGTGCCAGCGCAGGTGGTAGCGGGGTCTACGAGCAGTACTTC. Amino acids: CASAGGSGVYEQYF.

The chain employs TRBV4-1 and TRBJ1-5; weak D call: TRBD1 (5 bases). The germline gives CDR1 MGHRA, CDR2 YSYEKL. The V and J ends lost 0 bases and 2 bases respectively, with 11 bases between them. CDR3 length: 16 residues. CDR3 protein: CASSQDLRGGNQPQHF. DNA for the CDR3: TGCGCCAGCAGCCAAGATCTTAGGGGAGGCAATCAGCCCCAGCATTTT.

V gene TRBV9 combines with J gene TRBJ2-1; D is ambiguous. This CDR3 contains 12 residues. The germline V gene has CDR1 SGDLS and CDR2 YYNGEE. V shed 0 bases and J shed 9 bases, with 7 bases lying between them. The CDR3 spells CASSVVSSEQFF. DNA of the CDR3: TGTGCCAGCAGCGTAGTTAGTAGTGAGCAGTTCTTC.

The V call is TRBV4-1, the J call TRBJ2-7; TRBD1 matches at 10 bases. Losses at the gene ends were 4 bases for V and 1 base for J; bases not matched to a gene: 4. The CDR3 sequence is 15 residues long. Germline V gene sequence: CDR1 MGHRA, CDR2 YSYEKL. In DNA, the CDR3 is TGCGCCAGCAGCCGACAGGGGGCAATATCCTACGAGCAGTACTTC. Encoded protein: CASSRQGAISYEQYF.

The V call is TRBV25-1, the J call TRBJ1-6; the match to TRBD1 covers 9 bases. CDR3 size: 14 residues. V lost 5 bases and J lost 10; bases outside the gene matches: 6. The germline V gene encodes CDR1 MGHDK and CDR2 SYGVNS. The DNA of the CDR3 is TGTGCCAGCAGTAGAACAGGGGGCGGGTCACCCCTCCACTTT. Encoded protein: CASSRTGGGSPLHF. Looking up the rest from reference TRBV25-1 and TRBJ1-6 gives the full variable domain: EADIYQTPRYLVIGTGKKITLECSQTMGHDKMYWYQQDPGMELHLIHYSYGVNSTEKGDLSSESTVSRIRTEHFPLTLESARPSHTSQYLCASSRTGGGSPLHFGNGTRLTVT.

In its sample, this clonotype was seen many times. The chain is built from TRBV29-1 and TRBJ2-1; D remains ambiguous. In germline, CDR1 is SQVTM, CDR2 ANQGSEA. The CDR3 sequence is 10 residues long. The V end lost 3 bases, the J end lost 4 bases, and 1 base lay between the germline ends. The CDR3 region has the DNA TGCAGCGTTGATTACAATGAGCAGTTCTTC. Encoded protein: CSVDYNEQFF.

V is TRBV7-3 and J is TRBJ1-1, with D uncertain. V lost 2 bases and J 1 base, leaving 8 bases between the germline ends. The CDR3 is made up of 14 amino acids. From germline, CDR1 is SGHTA and CDR2 FQGTGA. In DNA form, the CDR3 reads TGTGCCAGCAGCTTAGGAGGAGCGAACACTGAAGCTTTCTTT. This sequence encodes CASSLGGANTEAFF.

In its sample, this clonotype was seen many times. V is TRBV12-3 or TRBV12-4 and J is TRBJ2-4, with D maybe TRBD1 (6 bases). V was pared by 3 bases and J by 8 bases, with 14 bases between. This CDR3 has 14 residues. The CDR3 DNA follows: TGTGCCAGCAGTTTCAGGGGTATGGCAGACATTCAGTACTTC. Its protein is CASSFRGMADIQYF.

The chain carries TRBV6-5 and TRBJ1-2; no firm D call. The germline V gene has CDR1 MNHEY and CDR2 SVGAGI. V lost 0 bases, J lost 2 bases, and 13 bases lay in between. The CDR3 spans 16 residues. CDR3 amino acids: CASSYSSNWLNYGYTF. DNA of the CDR3: TGTGCCAGCAGTTACTCGAGTAATTGGTTAAACTATGGCTACACCTTC.

This clonotype showed up just a few times. The chain uses TRBV7-9 and TRBJ2-1; D gene ambiguous. The CDR3 has 13 residues. The germline V gene has CDR1 SEHNR and CDR2 FQNEAQ (reference sequence). V was cut by 4 bases and J by 7 bases, with 11 bases left in between. This chain's CDR3 is CASSSIPLNEQFF. The CDR3 bases are TGTGCCAGCAGCTCCATTCCCCTGAATGAGCAGTTCTTC.

There are a few counts of this clonotype. The CDR3 nucleotides read TGTGCCAGCAGCTCAGCCGACATCGATACGCAGTATTTT. This translates into CASSSADIDTQYF. This chain uses TRBV7-2 with TRBJ2-3, with D unresolved. Germline CDR1 reads SGHTA; CDR2 reads FQGNSA. CDR3 length: 13 amino acids. Trimming removed 4 bases from V and 6 bases from J, with 11 bases in between.

In its sample, this clonotype was seen many times. This sequence joins TRBV4-3 and TRBJ2-7; 11 bases match TRBD1. CDR1 and CDR2 from the germline V gene are LGHNA and YSLEER. J lost 2 bases, V lost 4 bases, and 1 base had no gene match. This CDR3 is 14 amino acids long. The CDR3 protein is CASSPGQGAYEQYF. CDR3 bases: TGCGCCAGCAGCCCGGGACAGGGGGCCTACGAGCAGTACTTC.

This clonotype was counted a few times. The V and J genes are TRBV10-3 and TRBJ2-7, with a tentative D call TRBD1 (6 bases). From germline, CDR1 is ENHRY and CDR2 SYGVKD. V gave up 2 bases and J gave up 3 bases, with 11 bases separating them. The CDR3 has 14 amino acids. The CDR3 is CAISEAGTNYEQYF. The CDR3 nucleotides read TGTGCCATCAGTGAGGCCGGGACAAACTACGAGCAGTACTTC.

This clonotype was seen a few times. For the CDR3, the DNA is TGTGCCAGCAGCCCCCACGGGGGGCCCTACAATGAGCAGTTCTTC. Protein sequence: CASSPHGGPYNEQFF. V usage is TRBV9 and J usage is TRBJ2-1, with D maybe TRBD2 (7 bases). The CDR3 loop spans 15 amino acids. Trimming stripped 4 bases from V and 2 bases from J, with 13 bases between. Germline V gives CDR1 SGDLS, CDR2 YYNGEE.

This chain uses TRBV12-3 or TRBV12-4 with TRBJ1-5, with TRBD1 matching over 8 bases. The length of the CDR3 is 16 residues. V lost 2 bases and J lost 5; bases outside the gene matches: 8. The CDR3 reads CASSLTGQGIDQPQHF. CDR3 nucleotides: TGTGCCAGCAGTTTAACAGGACAGGGTATTGATCAGCCCCAGCATTTT.

A few counts support this clonotype. Germline is not matched at one junction end, which may reflect a read error. This chain connects TRBV3-1 to TRBJ2-7; no definite D call. The germline V gene encodes CDR1 LGHDT and CDR2 YNNKEL (reference sequence). The CDR3 covers 15 residues. In nucleotides, the CDR3 is TGTGCCAGCAGCCACGGGTTGCTACGTTCCTTCGAGCAGTACTTC. Its protein is CASSHGLLRSFEQYF.

The table lists this clonotype with many counts. The genes are TRBV2 and TRBJ2-7, with 7 nucleotides matching TRBD1. Germline V gives CDR1 SNHLY, CDR2 FYNNEI. This CDR3 spans 15 amino acids. The ends lost 7 bases at V and 0 bases at J; junction bases unmatched: 9. The CDR3 DNA follows: TGTGCCAGCACGTATCGGACAGGAACCTCCTACGAGCAGTACGTC. Translation: CASTYRTGTSYEQYV.

There are a few counts of this clonotype. The CDR3, as DNA: TGTGCCAGCAGCCAACCGGACATTCCGAACACTGAAGCTTTCTTT. Amino acid sequence: CASSQPDIPNTEAFF. The chain employs TRBV6-6 and TRBJ1-1, with D tentatively TRBD1 (5 bases). CDR3 length equals 15 residues. Germline assignment: CDR1 MNHNY and CDR2 SVGAGI (reference sequence). Trimming removed 6 bases from V and 1 base from J, with 15 bases in between.

V gene TRBV5-4 combines with J gene TRBJ2-2; D unclear. This CDR3 contains 16 residues. The V end lost 4 bases, the J end lost 6 bases, and 19 bases lay between the germline ends. The germline V gene encodes CDR1 SGHNT and CDR2 YYREEE (reference sequence). CDR3 DNA: TGTGCCAGCAGCCAATACTCGGACGTTCGTTCCGGGGAGCTGTTTTTT. Translated: CASSQYSDVRSGELFF. The full variable domain, its missing parts supplied by reference TRBV5-4 and TRBJ2-2, is ETGVTQSPTHLIKTRGQQVTLRCSSQSGHNTVSWYQQALGQGPQFIFQYYREEENGRGNFPPRFSGLQFPNYSSELNVNALELDDSALYLCASSQYSDVRSGELFFGEGSRLTVL.

This clonotype was observed a few times. J is TRBJ2-3 and V is TRBV21-1; TRBD1, the table's D call, lacks a check against the DNA. TRBV21-1 is an annotated pseudogene. The length of the CDR3 is 14 residues. The CDR3 DNA follows: TGTGCCAGCAGTCCGGGTTTCCCGGTGGATACGCAGTATTTT. This translates into CASSPGFPVDTQYF.

The V call is TRBV4-3, the J call TRBJ2-2; the D call may be TRBD1 or TRBD2 (6 bases each). This CDR3 has 15 residues. CDR1 is LGHNA, CDR2 YSLEER, per germline. Trimming pared 0 bases from V and 5 bases from J, leaving 10 bases between. In DNA form, the CDR3 reads TGCGCCAGCAGCCAAGATTGGGGGGCGACCGGGGAGCTGTTTTTT. Encoded protein: CASSQDWGATGELFF.

V gene TRBV4-1 combines with J gene TRBJ2-1; 7 nucleotides agree with TRBD2. This CDR3 has 17 residues. Germline CDR1 reads MGHRA; CDR2 reads YSYEKL. Losses at the gene ends were 0 bases for V and 1 base for J; bases not matched to a gene: 6. The CDR3 region is CASSQEVAGESYNEQFF. In nucleotides, the CDR3 is TGCGCCAGCAGCCAAGAGGTCGCGGGGGAGTCCTACAATGAGCAGTTCTTC.

V is TRBV12-5 and J is TRBJ2-2; a possible D gene is TRBD2 (6 bases). With 2 bases removed from V and 5 bases from J, the gap between germline ends came to 6 bases. This CDR3 comprises 13 residues. Germline lookup yields CDR1 LGHNT and CDR2 FRNRAP. DNA for the CDR3: TGTGCTAGTGGTTTGAGCGGGACCGGGGAGCTGTTTTTT. Its protein product is CASGLSGTGELFF. The variable domain in full, completed from reference TRBV12-5 and TRBJ2-2, reads DARVTQTPRHKVTEMGQEVTMRCQPILGHNTVFWYRQTMMQGLELLAYFRNRAPLDDSGMPKDRFSAEMPDATLATLKIQPSEPRDSAVYFCASGLSGTGELFFGEGSRLTVL.

This clonotype was observed a few times. This chain connects TRBV27 to TRBJ2-3; possible D gene TRBD2, 7 bases. V lost 6 bases to trimming and J lost 4 bases, with 14 bases between them. The CDR3 extends over 14 amino acids. Per germline, CDR1 MNHEY and CDR2 SMNVEV (reference sequence). CDR3 DNA sequence: TGTGCCAGCAGCCGGGGGGCGGACCCAGATACGCAGTATTTT. It is translated as CASSRGADPDTQYF.

This clonotype was found many times. This chain links TRBV7-6 with TRBJ2-6; 11 nucleotides align to TRBD2. After removal of 10 bases from V and 0 bases from J, the junction contained 8 bases not matched to a gene. The length of the CDR3 is 17 residues. The germline V gene has CDR1 SGHVS and CDR2 FNYEAQ. CDR3 coding DNA: TGTGCCATCACCGGGACTAGCGGTAACTCTGGGGCCAACGTCCTGACTTTC. The encoded protein is CAITGTSGNSGANVLTF.